These 5 T cell receptor beta chains came from one sample sequenced in a study of blood T cell repertoires in COVID-19. Libraries were prepared by immunoSEQ multiplex PCR; TCRdb keeps only in-frame clonotypes and omits some of them. The profile shows hundreds of thousands of clones, about 90% of them singletons. Sequencing was done on a sample of peripheral blood. Receptor source: a woman aged 18 to 35 who had recovered from COVID-19.

J is TRBJ2-4 and V is TRBV10-3, with D possibly being TRBD1 (6 bases). The germline gives CDR1 ENHRY, CDR2 SYGVKD. V lost 6 bases, J lost 2 bases, and 14 bases lay in between. The length of the CDR3 is 15 residues. CDR3 in amino acids: CAISPRTGTKNIQYF. The CDR3 DNA is TGTGCCATCAGCCCACGAACAGGGACCAAAAACATTCAGTACTTC.

This chain connects TRBV5-1 to TRBJ2-1, with 10 bases that match TRBD2. This CDR3 spans 15 amino acids. Trimming cost V 4 bases and J 1 base; bases outside gene matches: 2. Germline CDR1 reads SGHRS; CDR2 reads YFSETQ. In nucleotides, the CDR3 is TGCGCCAGCAGCGTAGCGGGAGGTTCCTACAATGAGCAGTTCTTC. It yields the protein CASSVAGGSYNEQFF.

This clone was found once. J is TRBJ2-1 and V is TRBV6-2 or TRBV6-3; the match to TRBD2 covers 9 bases. Germline V gene data show CDR1 as MNHEY and CDR2 as SVGEGT. The J segment lost 1 base and the V segment lost 5 bases, leaving 18 bases of the junction unmatched. This CDR3 is 20 amino acids long. CDR3 sequence (DNA): TGTGCCAGCAGTCCGTTGTTAGTGCTAGCGGGAAGTCAGTCCTACAATGAGCAGTTCTTC. The encoded protein is CASSPLLVLAGSQSYNEQFF.

The V and J genes are TRBV3-1 (or the pseudogene TRBV3-2) and TRBJ1-5, with unresolved D. Germline CDR1 and CDR2: LGHDT and YNNKEL (reference sequence). Trimming took 1 base from V and 7 from J, leaving 8 bases between them. The CDR3 runs to 13 residues. The CDR3 sequence: CASSQVHGQPQHF. The CDR3, as DNA: TGTGCCAGCAGCCAAGTACACGGGCAGCCCCAGCATTTT.

The rearrangement links TRBV11-2 to TRBJ2-3, with D uncertain. Germline V gene lookup returns CDR1 SGHAT and CDR2 FQNNGV. The CDR3 sequence is 11 residues long. The V gene lost 8 bases and the J gene lost 6 bases, with 9 bases spanning the gap. The CDR3, as DNA: TGTGCCAGCGGCCCATGGGATACGCAGTATTTT. This sequence encodes CASGPWDTQYF.